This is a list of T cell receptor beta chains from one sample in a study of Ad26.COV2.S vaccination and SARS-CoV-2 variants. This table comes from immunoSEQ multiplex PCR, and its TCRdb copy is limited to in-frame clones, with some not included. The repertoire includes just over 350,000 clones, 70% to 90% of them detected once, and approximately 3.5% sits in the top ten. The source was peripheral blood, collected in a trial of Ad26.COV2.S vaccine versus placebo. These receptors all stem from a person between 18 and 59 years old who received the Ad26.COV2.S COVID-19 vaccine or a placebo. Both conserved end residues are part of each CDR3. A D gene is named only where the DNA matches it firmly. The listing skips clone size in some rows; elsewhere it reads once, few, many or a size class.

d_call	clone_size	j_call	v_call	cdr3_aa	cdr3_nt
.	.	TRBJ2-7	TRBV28	CASRGRTYEQYF	TGTGCCAGCAGAGGGCGGACCTACGAGCAGTACTTC
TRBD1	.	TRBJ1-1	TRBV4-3	CASSQDETGGDTEAFF	TGCGCCAGCAGCCAAGATGAGACAGGGGGGGACACTGAAGCTTTCTTT
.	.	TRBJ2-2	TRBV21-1	CASSKETLVSRVANTGELFF	TGTGCCAGCAGCAAAGAGACGCTAGTGAGTCGTGTTGCGAACACCGGGGAGCTGTTTTTT
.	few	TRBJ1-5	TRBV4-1	CASSQAAEGGQPQHF	TGCGCCAGCAGCCAAGCCGCAGAGGGAGGTCAGCCCCAGCATTTT
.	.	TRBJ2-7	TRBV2	CASSYYPLGSYEQYF	TGTGCCAGCAGTTATTACCCCCTGGGCTCCTACGAGCAGTACTTC
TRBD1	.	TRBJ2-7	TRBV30	CAWRGQGAYEQYF	TGTGCCTGGAGGGGACAGGGGGCCTACGAGCAGTACTTC
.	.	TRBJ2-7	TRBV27	CASSLGRTYEQYF	TGTGCCAGCAGTTTAGGGCGGACCTACGAGCAGTACTTC
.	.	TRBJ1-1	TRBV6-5	CASRPGGSDTEAFF	TGTGCCAGCAGGCCCGGGGGGTCGGACACTGAAGCTTTCTTT
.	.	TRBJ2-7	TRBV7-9	CASRAGLSYEQYF	TGTGCCAGCAGGGCGGGACTGAGCTACGAGCAGTACTTC
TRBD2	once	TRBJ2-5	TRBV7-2	CASSKTSGQETQYF	TGTGCCAGCAGCAAAACTAGCGGCCAAGAGACCCAGTACTTC
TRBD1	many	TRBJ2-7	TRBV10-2	CASSELGQVNYEQYF	TGCGCCAGCAGTGAGCTCGGACAGGTAAACTACGAGCAGTACTTC
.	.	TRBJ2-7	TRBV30	CAWSIGRTLVYEQYF	TGTGCCTGGAGTATCGGACGGACACTTGTCTACGAGCAGTACTTC
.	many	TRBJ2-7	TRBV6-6	CASSYSSEGYEQYF	TGTGCCAGCAGTTACTCTAGCGAGGGCTACGAGCAGTACTTC
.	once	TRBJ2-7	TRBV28	CASSLQGGRYEQYF	TGTGCCAGCAGCCTCCAGGGGGGTAGGTACGAGCAGTACTTC
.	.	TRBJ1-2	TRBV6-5	CASRAGTSYGYTF	TGTGCCAGCAGGGCCGGGACCTCATATGGCTACACCTTC
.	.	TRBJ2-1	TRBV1	CTSSPQTGQGGDEQFF	TGCACCAGCAGCCCCCAGACGGGACAGGGGGGGGATGAGCAGTTCTTC
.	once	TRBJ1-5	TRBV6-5	CASSWGNQPQHF	TGTGCCAGTTCGTGGGGCAATCAGCCCCAGCATTTT
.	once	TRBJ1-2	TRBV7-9	CASSLVLNYGYTF	TGTGCCAGCAGCTTAGTGCTAAACTATGGCTACACCTTC
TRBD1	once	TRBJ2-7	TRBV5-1	CASSPGQGVDEQYF	TGCGCCAGCAGCCCCGGACAGGGGGTCGACGAGCAGTACTTC
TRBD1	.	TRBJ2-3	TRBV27	CASSLAGQGLTDTQYF	TGTGCCAGCAGTTTAGCAGGACAGGGGTTGACAGATACGCAGTATTTT
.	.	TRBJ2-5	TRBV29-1	CSVEDTGIQETQYF	TGCAGCGTTGAAGACACAGGGATCCAAGAGACCCAGTACTTC
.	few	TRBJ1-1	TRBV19	CASSIVFGTTEAFF	TGTGCCAGTAGTATAGTATTTGGGACCACTGAAGCTTTCTTT
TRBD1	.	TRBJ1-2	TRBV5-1	CASSPDRGYGYTF	TGCGCCAGCAGCCCGGACAGGGGTTATGGCTACACCTTC